Presented here are 27 T cell receptor beta chains from one specimen sequenced in a study of blood T cell repertoires in COVID-19. The repertoire was sequenced with immunoSEQ multiplex PCR; TCRdb's copy has only in-frame clones and lacks some. Among around 98,000 clones listed, about 85% were seen once. Sequencing was carried out using peripheral blood. The receptors originated from an older man with acute or convalescent COVID-19.

The chain has TRBV6-1 and TRBJ1-4, with D perhaps TRBD1 (6 bases). V was clipped by 3 bases and J by 5 bases, with 13 bases between them. This CDR3 comprises 15 residues. Germline V gene lookup returns CDR1 MNHNS and CDR2 SASEGT. The CDR3 loop reads CASSEQGQLNEKLFF. CDR3 bases: TGTGCCAGCAGTGAGCAAGGACAGCTGAATGAAAAACTGTTTTTT.

The rearrangement joins TRBV27 to TRBJ1-6, with TRBD1 matching over 9 bases. The junction had 6 bases not matched to a gene; V was cut back by 6 bases and J by 6 bases. The length of the CDR3 is 15 residues. From germline, CDR1 is MNHEY and CDR2 SMNVEV (reference sequence). This CDR3 is CASSGTGRANSPLHF. CDR3 sequence (DNA): TGTGCCAGCAGCGGGACAGGGAGGGCTAATTCACCCCTCCACTTT.

The chain couples TRBV19 to TRBJ1-5; 8 bases are shared with TRBD1. Germline V gene sequence: CDR1 LNHDA, CDR2 SQIVND (reference sequence). After removal of 10 bases from V and 4 bases from J, the junction contained 12 bases not matched to a gene. CDR3 length equals 15 residues. For the CDR3, the DNA is TGTGCCACCACAGAAGACAGGGGACCTAATCAGCCCCAGCATTTT. Translation: CATTEDRGPNQPQHF.

This chain joins TRBV24-1 and TRBJ2-7; D not resolved. The V end lost 0 bases, the J end lost 5 bases, and 13 bases lay between the germline ends. In germline, CDR1 is KGHDR, CDR2 SFDVKD. This CDR3 is 15 amino acids long. CDR3 residues: CATSDLQVSTDEQYF. CDR3 DNA sequence: TGTGCCACCAGTGATTTGCAGGTGAGTACTGACGAGCAGTACTTC.

The chain couples TRBV5-1 to TRBJ1-4; unclear D gene. V was clipped by 0 bases and J by 8 bases, with 14 bases between them. Germline V gene lookup returns CDR1 SGHRS and CDR2 YFSETQ. The CDR3 extends over 15 amino acids. CDR3 protein: CASSLDAGYEEKLFF. In nucleotides, the CDR3 is TGCGCCAGCAGCTTGGACGCCGGTTATGAGGAAAAACTGTTTTTT.

The chain's CDR3 is CASSLGQSPTNEKLFF. The CDR3 DNA reads as TGTGCCAGCAGTTTAGGACAGTCTCCAACTAATGAAAAACTGTTTTTT. The rearrangement joins TRBV28 to TRBJ1-4; maybe TRBD1 (6 bases). The CDR3 runs 16 residues. Germline CDR1 is MDHEN and CDR2 is SYDVKM. Trimming took off 2 bases at V and 0 bases at J, with 10 bases between the two ends.

V is TRBV19 and J is TRBJ1-3; D unclear. Trimming removed 3 bases from V and 0 bases from J, with 6 bases in between. This CDR3 contains 14 residues. Germline V lookup: CDR1 LNHDA, CDR2 SQIVND (reference sequence). As DNA, the CDR3 is TGTGCCAGTAGTATCCAGTCCTCTGGAAACACCATATATTTT. It specifies CASSIQSSGNTIYF.

The CDR3 is CAISGAGGRDTQYF. CDR3 DNA sequence: TGTGCCATCAGTGGAGCGGGGGGGCGTGATACGCAGTATTTT. The rearrangement joins TRBV10-3 to TRBJ2-3; TRBD2 matches at 10 bases. Trimming removed 4 bases from V and 6 bases from J; junction bases left unmatched: 4. The V gene's germline CDR1 is ENHRY and CDR2 SYGVKD. This CDR3 has 14 amino acids.

This chain joins TRBV6-6 and TRBJ1-3; D perhaps matches TRBD1 (5 bases). This CDR3 is built from 15 residues. CDR1 is MNHNY, CDR2 SVGAGI, per germline (reference sequence). The ends were cut back, 2 bases at V and 6 bases at J, with 14 bases in the middle. The CDR3 bases are TGTGCCAGCAGTTACACCGGGACTAATGAAAACACCATATATTTT. This sequence encodes CASSYTGTNENTIYF.

J is TRBJ1-1 and V is TRBV11-2; 7 nucleotides match TRBD1. Germline trimming cut 4 bases from V and 0 bases from J; bases unmatched to any gene: 14. The CDR3 sequence is 18 residues long. The germline V gene has CDR1 SGHAT and CDR2 FQNNGV. The CDR3 reads CASSYQEVAGQLNTEAFF. The CDR3 DNA is TGTGCCAGCAGCTACCAGGAAGTCGCGGGACAGTTGAACACTGAAGCTTTCTTT.

By share of the sample, this clone is medium-sized. The DNA for the CDR3 is TGTGCCAGCAGTATACTCGGGGTAGCGGGGCCTCCTAGCTCCTACAATGAGCAGTTCTTC. This codes for CASSILGVAGPPSSYNEQFF. V and J are TRBV28 and TRBJ2-1; 8 nucleotides align to TRBD2. The length of the CDR3 is 20 residues. Unmatched junction bases numbered 18, after V lost 5 bases and J lost 0 bases. Germline CDR1 reads MDHEN; CDR2 reads SYDVKM.

The chain uses TRBV9 and TRBJ2-1; tentative D call: TRBD1 (6 bases). The CDR3 contains 14 residues. Trimming left V 4 bases short and J 9 bases short, with 17 bases between. The V gene's germline CDR1 is SGDLS and CDR2 YYNGEE. Written as DNA, the CDR3 is TGTGCCAGCAGCTCACGTCCAGAAGGGGGTGAGCAGTTCTTC. This encodes CASSSRPEGGEQFF.

The chain links TRBV18 to TRBJ2-2, with 9 bases aligning to TRBD1. Trimming took 2 bases from V and 4 from J; bases not matched to a gene: 5. The germline CDR1 and CDR2 sequences are KGHSH and LQKENI. CDR3 length equals 16 residues. CDR3 residues: CASSPRGQGATGELFF. In nucleotides, the CDR3 is TGTGCCAGCTCACCAAGGGGACAGGGTGCCACCGGGGAGCTGTTTTTT.

The V call is TRBV2, the J call TRBJ1-6; D uncertain. V lost 8 bases and J 10 bases, leaving 21 bases between the germline ends. This CDR3 region has 15 residues. Germline V gene lookup returns CDR1 SNHLY and CDR2 FYNNEI. CDR3 loop: CASHSTGFPGSPLHF. The CDR3 DNA follows: TGTGCCAGCCATTCGACCGGGTTCCCCGGATCACCCCTCCACTTT.

The chain carries TRBV5-1 and TRBJ1-4, with 11 bases identical to TRBD1. V dropped 4 bases and J dropped 7; count of bases not matched to a gene: 6. Per the germline V gene, CDR1 is SGHRS and CDR2 is YFSETQ. There are 15 residues in the CDR3. The CDR3 DNA is TGCGCCAGCAGCGCAGCCGGGACAGGGGGTGAAAAACTGTTTTTT. It codes for CASSAAGTGGEKLFF. The complete variable domain, with remaining parts taken from reference TRBV5-1 and TRBJ1-4, reads KAGVTQTPRYLIKTRGQQVTLSCSPISGHRSVSWYQQTPGQGLQFLFEYFSETQRNKGNFPGRFSGRQFSNSRSEMNVSTLELGDSALYLCASSAAGTGGEKLFFGSGTQLSVL.

The DNA of the CDR3 is TGTGCCAGCAGATCCGACAGGGCCCAACAACACTATGGCTACACCTTC. This encodes CASRSDRAQQHYGYTF. The rearrangement links TRBV28 to TRBJ1-2; 7 bases map to TRBD1. CDR3 length equals 16 residues. Germline assignment: CDR1 MDHEN and CDR2 SYDVKM. V was pared by 6 bases and J by 3 bases, with 13 bases of the junction left unmatched.

This clone showed up just a few times. The chain is built from TRBV28 and TRBJ1-2; 7 bases agree with TRBD1. The V and J ends lost 3 bases and 4 bases, in that order; junction bases with no gene match: 2. There are 13 residues in the CDR3. The V gene's germline CDR1 is MDHEN and CDR2 SYDVKM. In DNA, the CDR3 is TGTGCCAGCAGTTTTGGGACAGCCTATGGCTACACCTTC. It is translated as CASSFGTAYGYTF.

CDR3 in amino acids: CASNAGSSAGNTIYF. CDR3 nucleotides: TGTGCCAGCAATGCGGGCTCTTCGGCAGGAAACACCATATATTTT. The V gene is TRBV28, the J gene TRBJ1-3; D unresolved. Looked up from germline, CDR1 is MDHEN and CDR2 is SYDVKM. The CDR3 totals 15 residues. Trimming removed 7 bases at V and 4 bases at J, with 17 bases between.

The V gene is TRBV4-2, the J gene TRBJ2-1, with 7 positions matching TRBD1. There are 16 residues in the CDR3. Germline CDR1 reads LGHNA; CDR2 reads YNFKEQ. V dropped 1 base and J dropped 7; count of bases not matched to a gene: 10. CDR3 in amino acids: CASSQGAGPRGNEQFF. CDR3 DNA sequence: TGTGCCAGCAGCCAAGGTGCTGGGCCCAGGGGGAATGAGCAGTTCTTC.

This chain joins TRBV3-1 (or the pseudogene TRBV3-2) and TRBJ1-6, with D possibly matching TRBD1 (6 bases). CDR1 LGHDT and CDR2 YNNKEL come from the germline V gene (reference sequence). This CDR3 region has 14 residues. V lost 4 bases, J lost 6 bases, and 10 bases lay in between. The CDR3 coding sequence is TGTGCCAGCAGCCTCGGACAGAGTAATTCACCCCTCCACTTT. It codes for CASSLGQSNSPLHF.

The genes are TRBV10-3 and TRBJ2-7; 9 positions agree with TRBD1. The germline V gene encodes CDR1 ENHRY and CDR2 SYGVKD. Trimming at V came to 4 bases and at J to 5 bases, leaving 9 bases not matched to a gene. The CDR3 runs to 15 residues. The CDR3 DNA follows: TGTGCCATCAGTGTAATACAGGGGGCGCGCAACGAGCAGTACTTC. As protein: CAISVIQGARNEQYF.

CDR3 residues: CASSSDSGTKGASPLHF. The CDR3 DNA reads as TGTGCCAGCAGCTCGGACTCCGGGACAAAAGGGGCTTCACCCCTCCACTTT. The rearrangement links TRBV5-6 to TRBJ1-6; tentative D call: TRBD1 (6 bases). Per germline, CDR1 SGHDT and CDR2 YYEEEE. The CDR3 spans 17 residues. Trimming stripped 3 bases from V and 9 bases from J, with 22 bases between.

V gene TRBV5-4 combines with J gene TRBJ1-1; D remains unclear. CDR1 is SGHNT and CDR2 is YYREEE in the germline V gene (reference sequence). Trimming cost V 2 bases and J 0 bases, with 5 bases left between them. The CDR3 length is 13 residues. CDR3 region: CASSFNLNTEAFF. The DNA of the CDR3 is TGTGCCAGCAGCTTCAATTTGAACACTGAAGCTTTCTTT.

The chain has TRBV9 and TRBJ2-7, with TRBD1 matching 7 bases. In germline, CDR1 is SGDLS, CDR2 YYNGEE. The CDR3 sequence is 12 residues long. The V and J ends lost 8 bases and 5 bases, in that order; junction bases with no gene match: 7. CDR3 DNA sequence: TGTGCCAGAGACAGGGCGGAGAACGAGCAGTACGTC. This gives the protein CARDRAENEQYV.

The CDR3 sequence: CASRGLAHYNEQFF. Here the CDR3 DNA reads TGTGCCAGCAGGGGACTAGCGCACTACAATGAGCAGTTCTTC. This sequence joins TRBV2 and TRBJ2-1; 10 nucleotides align to TRBD2. CDR1 is SNHLY, CDR2 FYNNEI, per germline. CDR3 length: 14 amino acids. The V gene end was trimmed by 6 bases and the J gene end by 3 bases; junction bases not matched to a gene: 2.

The gene calls are TRBV3-1 (or the pseudogene TRBV3-2) and TRBJ2-1; 8 bases are a match to TRBD2. CDR3 length: 16 residues. Germline V gene data show CDR1 as LGHDT and CDR2 as YNNKEL (reference sequence). V lost 4 bases to trimming and J lost 5 bases; unmatched junction nucleotides: 10. In DNA form, the CDR3 reads TGTGCCAGCAGCCGGTCCGGGACTAGAACCGACAATGAGCAGTTCTTC. It is translated as CASSRSGTRTDNEQFF.

The CDR3: CASSRTGGSNEKLFF. The DNA for the CDR3 is TGTGCCAGCAGCCGGACAGGGGGGAGTAATGAAAAACTGTTTTTT. V usage is TRBV28 and J usage is TRBJ1-4, with 10 bases fitting TRBD1. The V and J ends lost 6 bases and 4 bases, in that order; junction bases with no gene match: 5. The germline gives CDR1 MDHEN, CDR2 SYDVKM. There are 15 residues in the CDR3.